Listed here are 10 T cell receptor beta chains from one sample, sequenced in a study of T cells after somatic rescue of genetic block. Using immunoSEQ multiplex PCR, the repertoire was profiled, and TCRdb retains in-frame clones only, with some absent. The sample yields roughly 110,000 clones, just over 90% seen once. The specimen was peripheral blood mononuclear cells (PBMCs). Every receptor here comes from a young woman.

The V call is TRBV10-3, the J call TRBJ1-3, with TRBD1 as a possible D gene (5 bases). The CDR3 loop spans 14 amino acids. The ends were cut back, 4 bases at V and 1 base at J, with 8 bases in the middle. CDR1 and CDR2 from the germline V gene are ENHRY and SYGVKD. The CDR3 spells CAISGDLSGNTIYF. The CDR3 coding sequence is TGTGCCATCAGTGGGGACCTTTCTGGAAACACCATATATTTT.

The chain has TRBV7-8 and TRBJ1-2; 9 bases map to TRBD1. CDR1 SGHVS and CDR2 FQNEAQ come from the germline V gene. V was pared by 0 bases and J by 13 bases, with 6 bases of the junction left unmatched. CDR3 size: 13 residues. The CDR3 region is CASSLAGDRDPTF. The CDR3 DNA reads as TGTGCCAGCAGCTTAGCTGGGGACAGGGACCCCACCTTC.

The chain links TRBV9 to TRBJ1-2; 9 bases line up with TRBD1. Trimming cost V 0 bases and J 6 bases; bases outside gene matches: 3. The CDR3 runs 14 residues. Per the germline V gene, CDR1 is SGDLS and CDR2 is YYNGEE. CDR3 DNA: TGTGCCAGCAGCGTAGCCGGGACAGGGCATGGCTACACCTTC. This gives the protein CASSVAGTGHGYTF.

This chain uses TRBV19 with TRBJ1-5, with a tentative D call TRBD1 (5 bases). The V and J ends lost 3 bases and 4 bases respectively, with 13 bases between them. This CDR3 has 15 residues. Germline CDR1 LNHDA, CDR2 SQIVND (reference sequence). In DNA form, the CDR3 reads TGTGCCAGTAGTATTGTTTGGGACGGAAATCAGCCCCAGCATTTT. This sequence encodes CASSIVWDGNQPQHF.

The chain links TRBV11-2 to TRBJ1-5, with no clear D. Germline CDR1 is SGHAT and CDR2 is FQNNGV. CDR3 size: 16 residues. Trimming cost V 5 bases and J 0 bases, with 14 bases left between them. CDR3: CASSAISGYSNQPQHF. CDR3 nucleotides: TGTGCCAGCAGCGCTATTTCGGGGTATAGCAATCAGCCCCAGCATTTT.

Worth noting for this clone: At one end, the junction sequence differs from germline, possibly due to a read error. The CDR3 DNA sequence: TGTGCCAGCGGTGATTGGACAATCTCATCGGTCACTGAAGCTTTCTTT. Its protein is CASGDWTISSVTEAFF. V is TRBV6-1 and J is TRBJ1-1, with a weak D call TRBD1 (5 bases). Germline V CDR1 and CDR2: MNHNS, SASEGT. The CDR3 totals 16 residues.

V gene TRBV29-1 combines with J gene TRBJ1-6; 8 bases fit TRBD1. Germline V gene data show CDR1 as SQVTM and CDR2 as ANQGSEA. CDR3 length: 15 residues. Germline trimming cut 7 bases from V and 7 bases from J; bases unmatched to any gene: 12. CDR3 DNA: TGCAGCGCACATCGACAGGGGAAAAGAAATTCACCCCTCCACTTT. It translates to CSAHRQGKRNSPLHF.

The chain combines TRBV27 with TRBJ2-1; 11 nucleotides line up with TRBD2. V trimming: 1 base; J trimming: 7 bases; junction bases outside the gene matches: 15. Germline values: CDR1 MNHEY, CDR2 SMNVEV (reference sequence). The CDR3 has 19 amino acids. CDR3 sequence: CASSLWYRGRTSGGNEQFF. The DNA for the CDR3 is TGTGCCAGCAGTTTATGGTACAGGGGGCGAACTAGCGGGGGAAATGAGCAGTTCTTC.

V usage is TRBV2 and J usage is TRBJ2-5; D gene uncertain. Trimming pared 1 base from V and 4 bases from J, leaving 4 bases between. Germline-derived CDR1 and CDR2 are SNHLY and FYNNEI. The CDR3 has 12 residues. As DNA, the CDR3 is TGTGCCAGCAGTGAAGGGGTAGAGACCCAGTACTTC. Amino acid sequence: CASSEGVETQYF.

The gene calls are TRBV1 and TRBJ1-2; TRBD1 is the table's D call and was not checked against the DNA. TRBV1 is flagged as a pseudogene. This CDR3 has 15 residues. Here the CDR3 reads CTSSRGQGGDYGYTF. CDR3 bases: TGCACCAGCAGTCGAGGACAGGGAGGGGACTATGGCTACACCTTC.